A selection of T cell receptor beta chains follows, all from one sample in a study of a mutant IDH1 vaccine in newly diagnosed glioma. Clones were read by immunoSEQ multiplex PCR, and TCRdb kept only the in-frame ones, dropping some. The sample includes 55,000 to 65,000 clones, approximately 81% seen only once; the top ten take about 4%. Their cognate antigens are unknown. Sequenced material: PBMCs, taken from a glioma patient whose treatment included an IDH1 peptide vaccine. The receptors derive from a man younger than 40 with glioma. Both conserved end residues are part of each CDR3. The D gene is left open where the match is weak. Clone size is stated in some rows and not others, as once, few, many or a class when expanded.

d_call	v_call	j_call	clone_size	cdr3_aa	cdr3_nt
.	TRBV7-8	TRBJ2-6	.	CASSLGVGGLNSGANVLTF	TGTGCCAGCAGCTTAGGGGTAGGGGGTTTAAACTCTGGGGCCAACGTCCTGACTTTC
.	TRBV6-1	TRBJ2-7	.	CASSAAGTYEQYF	TGTGCCAGCAGTGCCGCAGGGACCTACGAGCAGTACTTC
.	TRBV30	TRBJ2-3	.	CAWSGGPDTQYF	TGTGCCTGGAGTGGCGGGCCAGATACGCAGTATTTT
.	TRBV30	TRBJ1-1	.	CARTRELGTEAFF	TGTGCCAGAACCAGGGAATTGGGCACTGAAGCTTTCTTT
.	TRBV11-2	TRBJ1-3	few	CASSSIIGRGSSGNTIYF	TGTGCCAGCAGCTCTATCATCGGACGGGGAAGCTCTGGAAACACCATATATTTT
TRBD1	TRBV6-5	TRBJ2-7	once	CASSYSQGAVVEQYF	TGTGCCAGCAGTTACTCGCAGGGGGCGGTCGTCGAGCAGTACTTC
TRBD1	TRBV5-1	TRBJ1-1	.	CASSGRGREEKNTEAFF	TGCGCCAGCAGCGGCAGGGGGCGCGAGGAAAAGAACACTGAAGCTTTCTTT
.	TRBV7-9	TRBJ2-1	.	CASSLELSGNEQFF	TGTGCCAGCAGCTTAGAGCTTTCGGGTAATGAGCAGTTCTTC
.	TRBV19	TRBJ2-1	.	CASRENNEQFF	TGTGCCAGCCGGGAAAACAATGAGCAGTTCTTC
.	TRBV10-1	TRBJ1-1	.	CASRGISTEAFF	TGCGCCAGCAGGGGAATTAGCACTGAAGCTTTCTTT
.	TRBV5-1	TRBJ1-4	.	CASSFGAGGGFTNEKLFF	TGCGCCAGCAGCTTCGGGGCCGGGGGAGGTTTTACTAATGAAAAACTGTTTTTT
TRBD1	TRBV5-4	TRBJ1-2	.	CASSLRDSHGYTF	TGTGCCAGCAGCTTGAGGGACAGCCATGGCTACACCTTC
TRBD1	TRBV9	TRBJ2-2	.	CASSRPGTGGLGELFF	TGTGCCAGCAGCCGCCCCGGGACAGGGGGCCTGGGGGAGCTGTTTTTT
.	TRBV5-1	TRBJ2-5	.	CASSLELQETQYF	TGCGCCAGCAGCTTAGAGCTCCAAGAGACCCAGTACTTC
.	TRBV6-4	TRBJ2-3	.	CASSEGASGTDTQYF	TGTGCCAGCAGTGAAGGGGCTAGCGGCACAGATACGCAGTATTTT
.	TRBV11-3	TRBJ2-2	.	CASSFNTGELFF	TGTGCCAGCAGCTTCAACACCGGGGAGCTGTTTTTT
.	TRBV4-1	TRBJ1-6	.	CASSQIRAGNSPLHF	TGCGCCAGCAGCCAAATAAGGGCGGGGAATTCACCCCTCCACTTT
TRBD1	TRBV4-2	TRBJ2-7	.	CASSRDRLTYEQYF	TGTGCCAGCAGCCGGGACAGGTTAACCTACGAGCAGTACTTC
.	TRBV10-1	TRBJ2-2	.	CASSGRQAGELFF	TGCGCCAGCAGCGGTCGGCAGGCCGGGGAGCTGTTTTTT
TRBD1	TRBV6-6	TRBJ1-4	.	CASSLPGQGAREKLFF	TGTGCCAGCAGCCTACCGGGACAGGGGGCCCGGGAAAAACTGTTTTTT
.	TRBV5-1	TRBJ2-3	.	CASSSRTAGGTDTQYF	TGCGCCAGCAGCTCTAGGACAGCTGGGGGCACAGATACGCAGTATTTT
TRBD1	TRBV28	TRBJ1-2	once	CASSGAEDWTGGGYTF	TGTGCCAGCAGCGGAGCCGAGGATTGGACAGGGGGTGGCTACACCTTC
.	TRBV6-6	TRBJ1-4	.	CASSYGGRGEKLFF	TGTGCCAGCAGTTACGGAGGACGAGGTGAAAAACTGTTTTTT
.	TRBV28	TRBJ2-7	.	CASSYGSYEQYF	TGTGCCAGCAGCTATGGCTCCTACGAGCAGTACTTC
TRBD2	TRBV27	TRBJ2-7	once	CASSTLTSGATYEQYF	TGTGCCAGCAGTACCCTTACTAGCGGGGCAACCTACGAGCAGTACTTC
.	TRBV7-9	TRBJ1-1	.	CASSFLGLGTEAFF	TGTGCCAGCTCCTTTTTGGGGTTGGGCACTGAAGCTTTCTTT
.	TRBV30	TRBJ1-5	few	CAWGGGVGPQHF	TGTGCCTGGGGAGGCGGGGTAGGGCCCCAGCATTTT
.	TRBV7-2	TRBJ1-2	.	CASSLMGIPSNYGYTF	TGTGCCAGCAGCTTAATGGGGATCCCCTCTAACTATGGCTACACCTTC
.	TRBV11-2	TRBJ2-1	.	CASSPRLSSYNEQFF	TGTGCCAGCAGCCCACGCCTGAGCTCCTACAATGAGCAGTTCTTC
TRBD1	TRBV19	TRBJ1-1	.	CASSIVQGAMNTEAFF	TGTGCCAGTAGTATTGTCCAGGGGGCTATGAACACTGAAGCTTTCTTT
TRBD1	TRBV5-8	TRBJ1-4	.	CASSQGQGAPNEKLFF	TGTGCCAGCAGCCAAGGGCAGGGGGCCCCTAATGAAAAACTGTTTTTT
.	TRBV10-3	TRBJ2-5	once	CAISEQGMGTQETQYF	TGTGCCATCAGTGAGCAGGGAATGGGGACCCAAGAGACCCAGTACTTC
TRBD1	TRBV7-7	TRBJ2-7	.	CASSTGTGQGDEQYF	TGTGCCAGCAGCACCGGTACGGGACAGGGCGACGAGCAGTACTTC
.	TRBV5-8	TRBJ1-1	.	CASSTPGTFWTEAFF	TGTGCCAGCAGCACGCCCGGGACTTTTTGGACTGAAGCTTTCTTT
.	TRBV7-2	TRBJ2-5	.	CASSSGGGRRETQYF	TGTGCCAGCAGCTCGGGTGGTGGCAGAAGGGAGACCCAGTACTTC
.	TRBV7-9	TRBJ1-1	.	CASSPGTLNTEAFF	TGTGCCAGCAGCCCGGGAACTCTGAACACTGAAGCTTTCTTT
.	TRBV6-5	TRBJ2-7	.	CASRGTGAGYEQYF	TGTGCCAGCAGGGGGACGGGGGCAGGCTACGAGCAGTACTTC
.	TRBV5-6	TRBJ1-2	few	CASSPLGRPTNLYGYTF	TGTGCCAGCAGCCCGCTTGGACGGCCCACCAACCTCTATGGCTACACCTTC
.	TRBV10-1	TRBJ2-3	once	CASSESQAGAEDTQYF	TGCGCCAGCAGTGAGTCCCAGGCGGGGGCGGAAGATACGCAGTATTTT
TRBD1	TRBV29-1	TRBJ1-2	.	CSVRTGGAFRGYTF	TGCAGCGTTCGGACAGGGGGCGCGTTCCGGGGCTACACCTTC
.	TRBV5-6	TRBJ2-1	.	CASSLLMNEQFF	TGTGCCAGCAGCTTGTTGATGAATGAGCAGTTCTTC
.	TRBV9	TRBJ2-1	.	CASSLREEAYNEQFF	TGTGCCAGCAGCCTACGCGAGGAGGCCTACAATGAGCAGTTCTTC
.	TRBV7-9	TRBJ1-1	few	CASSFSDTEAFF	TGTGCCAGCAGCTTCTCCGACACTGAAGCTTTCTTT
TRBD1	TRBV7-9	TRBJ2-3	.	CASIWEGGSADTQYF	TGTGCCAGCATCTGGGAAGGGGGCAGCGCAGATACGCAGTATTTT
.	TRBV27	TRBJ2-3	.	CASSLTSPTVGPSTDTQYF	TGTGCCAGCAGCCTCACTAGCCCAACAGTGGGACCTAGCACAGATACGCAGTATTTT
.	TRBV2	TRBJ1-6	.	CASRGPSDNSPLHF	TGTGCCAGCAGGGGACCCTCCGACAATTCACCCCTCCACTTT
.	TRBV27	TRBJ2-3	.	CASSLWGRPSDTQYF	TGTGCCAGCAGTTTATGGGGCAGACCCTCAGATACGCAGTATTTT